The entry below describes one T cell receptor beta chain. Its matching antigen is unknown. Germline CDR1 reads SGHNT; CDR2 reads YYREEE (reference sequence). There are 15 residues in the CDR3. Trimming removed 2 bases from V and 0 bases from J, with 6 bases in between. This sample was included in a study of Tregs in tolerant kidney transplant recipients. An overnight rest at 37°C with around 210 IU/ml IL-2 preceded regulatory T cell sorting from thawed PBMCs. Study results and caveats: Findings come from small patient numbers and require larger validation.

Profiled with immunoSEQ multiplex PCR; TCRdb holds only in-frame clones, not every one. The sample includes tens of thousands of clones, roughly 98% seen only once; the top ten take 0.34%. This clonotype originated in a human donor who received a combined kidney and bone marrow transplant. Sequenced material: Tregs from blood, taken before the transplant. The J gene is TRBJ2-6, the V gene TRBV5-4; D remains ambiguous. CDR3 nucleotides: TGTGCCAGCAGCTTTGTCAGCTCTGGGGCCAACGTCCTGACTTTC. It specifies CASSFVSSGANVLTF.